The clone carrying this T cell receptor (beta chain) appeared a few times. This record comes from a study of blood T cells in healthy people across ages. A J-beta primer mix and a sample-barcoded 5' primer were used in a second PCR of roughly 6 to 11 cycles. One entry per CDR3 protein results from TCRdb running MiXCR on the 5' RACE reads. The data hold roughly 800,000 distinct CDR3 sequences, with roughly 64% observed a single time. Healthy Caucasian individuals from Russia aged about 6 to 90 served as donors. CDR3 length: 16 residues. Trimming removed 3 bases from V and 5 bases from J; junction bases left unmatched: 10.

This receptor was identified in a man aged 25-40 years in good health. Sequencing input: blood. This rearrangement joins TRBV12-3 or TRBV12-4 to TRBJ1-5, with 7 bases aligning to TRBD1. CDR3 amino acids: CASSFAPQGDYQPQHF. The CDR3 coding sequence is TGTGCCAGCAGTTTCGCCCCCCAGGGGGATTATCAGCCCCAGCATTTT.